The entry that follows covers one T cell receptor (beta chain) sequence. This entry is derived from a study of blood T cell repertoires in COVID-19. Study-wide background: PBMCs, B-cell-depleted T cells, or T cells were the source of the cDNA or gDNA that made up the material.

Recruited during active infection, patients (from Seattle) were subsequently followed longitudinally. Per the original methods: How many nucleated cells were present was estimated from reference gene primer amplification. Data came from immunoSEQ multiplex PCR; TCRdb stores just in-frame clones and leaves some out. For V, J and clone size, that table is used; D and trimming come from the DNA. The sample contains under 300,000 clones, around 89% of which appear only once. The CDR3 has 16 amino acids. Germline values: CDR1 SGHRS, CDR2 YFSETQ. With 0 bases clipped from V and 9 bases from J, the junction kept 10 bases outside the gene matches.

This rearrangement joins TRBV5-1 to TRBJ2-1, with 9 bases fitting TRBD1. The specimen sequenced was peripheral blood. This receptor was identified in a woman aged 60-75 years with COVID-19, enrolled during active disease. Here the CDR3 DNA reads TGCGCCAGCAGCTTGGTTTACGGGACAGGGATGAGTGAGCAGTTCTTC. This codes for CASSLVYGTGMSEQFF.